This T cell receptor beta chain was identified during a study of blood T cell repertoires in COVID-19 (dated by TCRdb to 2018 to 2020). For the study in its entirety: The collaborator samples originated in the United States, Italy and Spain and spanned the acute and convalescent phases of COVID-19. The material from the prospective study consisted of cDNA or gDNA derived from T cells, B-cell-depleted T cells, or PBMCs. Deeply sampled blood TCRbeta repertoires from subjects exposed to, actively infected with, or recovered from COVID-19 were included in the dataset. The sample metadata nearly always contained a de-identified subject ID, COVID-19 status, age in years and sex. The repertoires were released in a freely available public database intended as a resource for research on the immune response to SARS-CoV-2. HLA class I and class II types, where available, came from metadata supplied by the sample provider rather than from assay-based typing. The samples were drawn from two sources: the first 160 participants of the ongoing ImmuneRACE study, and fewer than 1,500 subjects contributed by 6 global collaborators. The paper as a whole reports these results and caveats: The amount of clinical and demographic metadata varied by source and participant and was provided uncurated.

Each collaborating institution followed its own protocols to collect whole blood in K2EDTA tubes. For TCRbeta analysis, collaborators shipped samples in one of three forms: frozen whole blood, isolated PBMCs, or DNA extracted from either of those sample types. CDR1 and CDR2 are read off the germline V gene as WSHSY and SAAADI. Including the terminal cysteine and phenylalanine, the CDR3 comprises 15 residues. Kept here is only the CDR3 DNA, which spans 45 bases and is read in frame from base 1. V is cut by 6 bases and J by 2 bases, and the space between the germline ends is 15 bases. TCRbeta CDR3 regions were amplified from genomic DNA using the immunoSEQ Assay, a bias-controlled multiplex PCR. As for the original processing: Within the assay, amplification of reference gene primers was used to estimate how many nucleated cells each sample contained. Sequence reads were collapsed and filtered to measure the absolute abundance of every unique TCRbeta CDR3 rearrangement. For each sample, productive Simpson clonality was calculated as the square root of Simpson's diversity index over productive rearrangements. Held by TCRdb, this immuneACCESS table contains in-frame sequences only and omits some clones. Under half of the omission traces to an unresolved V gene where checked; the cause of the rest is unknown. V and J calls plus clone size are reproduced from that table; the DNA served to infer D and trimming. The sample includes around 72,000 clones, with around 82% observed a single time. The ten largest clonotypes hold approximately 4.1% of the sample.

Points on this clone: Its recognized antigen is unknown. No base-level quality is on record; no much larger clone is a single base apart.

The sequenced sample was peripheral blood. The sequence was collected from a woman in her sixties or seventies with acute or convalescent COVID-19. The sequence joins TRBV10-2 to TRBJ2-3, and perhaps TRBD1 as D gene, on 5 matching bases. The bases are TGCGCCAGCAGACAAACACAGGTGGACACAGATACGCAGTATTTT. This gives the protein CASRQTQVDTDTQYF.